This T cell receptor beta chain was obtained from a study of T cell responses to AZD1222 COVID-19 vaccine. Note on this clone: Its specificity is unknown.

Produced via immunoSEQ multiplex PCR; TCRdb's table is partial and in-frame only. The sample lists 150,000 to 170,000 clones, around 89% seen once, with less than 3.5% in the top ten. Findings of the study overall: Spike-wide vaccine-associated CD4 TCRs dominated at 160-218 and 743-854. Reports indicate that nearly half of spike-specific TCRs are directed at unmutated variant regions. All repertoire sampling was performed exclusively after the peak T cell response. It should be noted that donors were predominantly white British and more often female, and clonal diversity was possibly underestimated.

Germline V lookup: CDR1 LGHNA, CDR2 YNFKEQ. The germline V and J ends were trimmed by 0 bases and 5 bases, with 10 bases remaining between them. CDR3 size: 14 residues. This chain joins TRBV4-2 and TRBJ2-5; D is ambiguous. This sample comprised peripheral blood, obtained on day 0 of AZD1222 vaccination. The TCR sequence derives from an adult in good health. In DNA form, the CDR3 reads TGTGCCAGCAGCCAAGATCCAAGCGCCGAGACCCAGTACTTC. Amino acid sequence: CASSQDPSAETQYF.